The 15 T cell receptor beta chains below were found in one sample sequenced in a study of T cell responses to AZD1222 COVID-19 vaccine. The method was immunoSEQ multiplex PCR; TCRdb's version includes in-frame clones alone and lacks a portion of them. Of 210,000 or so clones listed, roughly 94% were seen once; the top ten hold over 1.5%. Sequencing was performed on peripheral blood, taken 28 days after the second dose of the MenACWY control vaccine. The receptors come from an adult who received the MenACWY meningococcal vaccine as a control.

The sample holds one count of this clone. The J gene is TRBJ1-2, the V gene TRBV6-5; TRBD1 aligns across 7 bases. CDR3 length equals 12 residues. Trimming cost V 6 bases and J 6 bases; bases outside gene matches: 4. CDR1 and CDR2 (germline): MNHEY, SVGAGI. In DNA, the CDR3 is TGTGCCAGCAGAACAGGGGAGAATGGCTACACCTTC. Amino acids: CASRTGENGYTF.

V usage is TRBV6-2 or TRBV6-3 and J usage is TRBJ1-1; D not certain. Trimming removed 4 bases at V and 2 bases at J, with 8 bases between. Per the germline V gene, CDR1 is MNHEY and CDR2 is SVGEGT. The CDR3 spans 13 residues. CDR3 in DNA: TGTGCCAGCAGTTCTAACCTCAACACTGAAGCTTTCTTT. This encodes CASSSNLNTEAFF.

The chain recombines TRBV18 with TRBJ1-4; D gene uncertain. V dropped 7 bases and J dropped 8 bases, with 5 bases sitting between them. The CDR3 sequence is 10 residues long. Germline CDR1 reads KGHSH; CDR2 reads LQKENI. This CDR3 reads CASLGEKLFF. The CDR3 bases are TGTGCCAGCTTAGGGGAAAAACTGTTTTTT.

This chain links TRBV9 with TRBJ2-3, with 13 positions matching TRBD2. The CDR3 is 19 residues long. V dropped 4 bases and J dropped 0; count of bases not matched to a gene: 11. From germline, CDR1 is SGDLS and CDR2 YYNGEE. This chain's CDR3 is CASSPPPGLAGSSTDTQYF. Here the CDR3 DNA reads TGTGCCAGCAGCCCCCCCCCGGGACTAGCGGGAAGCAGCACAGATACGCAGTATTTT.

CDR3: CASMGQGIYGYTF. CDR3 nucleotides: TGTGCCAGTATGGGACAGGGGATTTATGGCTACACCTTC. This chain links TRBV19 with TRBJ1-2; 10 positions match TRBD1. Germline loops: CDR1 LNHDA, CDR2 SQIVND (reference sequence). With 7 bases clipped from V and 5 bases from J, the junction kept 4 bases outside the gene matches. The CDR3 spans 13 residues.

The chain has TRBV7-9 and TRBJ1-4; maybe TRBD1 (6 bases). The CDR3 is made up of 16 amino acids. V shed 3 bases and J shed 3 bases, with 14 bases lying between them. From germline, CDR1 is SEHNR and CDR2 FQNEAQ (reference sequence). CDR3 in amino acids: CASSLDSGAANEKLFF. The CDR3 DNA follows: TGTGCCAGCAGCTTGGATTCGGGGGCGGCTAATGAAAAACTGTTTTTT.

The chain uses TRBV4-2 and TRBJ2-7, with D possibly matching TRBD1 (5 bases). The CDR3 runs 15 residues. From germline, CDR1 is LGHNA and CDR2 YNFKEQ. V was pared by 0 bases and J by 4 bases, with 13 bases between. The CDR3 bases are TGTGCCAGCAGCCAAGATGACGCAGGGTGGTACGAGCAGTACTTC. Translated, it gives CASSQDDAGWYEQYF.

The chain is built from TRBV6-5 and TRBJ2-7; 8 nucleotides match TRBD2. The CDR3 runs to 13 residues. Germline values: CDR1 MNHEY, CDR2 SVGAGI. V shed 6 bases, J shed 4 bases, and the junction held 5 bases outside the gene matches. The CDR3 loop is CASSPGTRYEQYF. The CDR3 region has the DNA TGTGCCAGCAGCCCCGGGACTAGATACGAGCAGTACTTC.

The chain employs TRBV5-1 and TRBJ2-7; D perhaps matches TRBD1 (6 bases). The CDR3 length is 15 residues. V was pared by 0 bases and J by 2 bases, with 12 bases between. Germline CDR1 SGHRS, CDR2 YFSETQ. DNA of the CDR3: TGCGCCAGCAGCTTGGAAGTGGGGGCTGCCTACGAGCAGTACTTC. Residues: CASSLEVGAAYEQYF.

The V call is TRBV5-5, the J call TRBJ2-3; the D gene is possibly TRBD2 (5 bases). The CDR3 totals 15 residues. Germline CDR1 is SGHKS and CDR2 is YYEKEE (reference sequence). V was pared by 5 bases and J by 2 bases, with 15 bases between. CDR3 in DNA: TGTGCCAGCAGGGACTCGTGGCAATCCACAGATACGCAGTATTTT. The encoded protein is CASRDSWQSTDTQYF.

The chain carries TRBV16 and TRBJ1-5; TRBD1 matches at 7 bases. The CDR3 runs to 15 residues. The germline CDR1 and CDR2 sequences are KGHSY and FQNENV. J was trimmed by 6 bases and V by 0 bases; bases with no gene match: 5. This chain's CDR3 is CASSQSVRGGQPQHF. CDR3 DNA sequence: TGTGCCAGCAGCCAATCTGTCAGGGGGGGTCAGCCCCAGCATTTT.

The chain combines TRBV27 with TRBJ2-5, with 9 positions matching TRBD1. CDR1 is MNHEY, CDR2 SMNVEV, per germline (reference sequence). CDR3 size: 13 residues. J was trimmed by 2 bases and V by 7 bases; bases with no gene match: 2. CDR3 protein: CASIGQGQETQYF. In DNA, the CDR3 is TGTGCCAGCATTGGACAGGGGCAAGAGACCCAGTACTTC.

This chain joins TRBV6-1 and TRBJ2-4; D gene ambiguous. The CDR3 spans 15 residues. Germline-derived CDR1 and CDR2 are MNHNS and SASEGT. V lost 3 bases to trimming and J lost 1 base, with 10 bases between them. DNA of the CDR3: TGTGCCAGCAGTGATCGAAGGCTGGCCAAAAACATTCAGTACTTC. Protein product: CASSDRRLAKNIQYF.

V is TRBV28 and J is TRBJ1-4, with TRBD1 matching over 9 bases. CDR1 is MDHEN, CDR2 SYDVKM, per germline. With V trimmed by 10 bases and J by 5 bases, 8 bases remained unmatched. CDR3 length: 14 amino acids. The CDR3 reads CATAKTGGNEKLFF. Here the CDR3 DNA reads TGTGCCACCGCCAAAACAGGGGGCAATGAAAAACTGTTTTTT.

This clone is a singleton in its sample. The chain has TRBV5-1 and TRBJ1-2, with TRBD1 identical over 7 bases. V lost 2 bases, J lost 0 bases, and 13 bases stayed unmatched. This CDR3 is 18 amino acids long. Germline loops: CDR1 SGHRS, CDR2 YFSETQ. CDR3 region: CASSFGMTGPLTNYGYTF. CDR3 sequence (DNA): TGCGCCAGCAGCTTTGGAATGACAGGGCCACTCACTAACTATGGCTACACCTTC.